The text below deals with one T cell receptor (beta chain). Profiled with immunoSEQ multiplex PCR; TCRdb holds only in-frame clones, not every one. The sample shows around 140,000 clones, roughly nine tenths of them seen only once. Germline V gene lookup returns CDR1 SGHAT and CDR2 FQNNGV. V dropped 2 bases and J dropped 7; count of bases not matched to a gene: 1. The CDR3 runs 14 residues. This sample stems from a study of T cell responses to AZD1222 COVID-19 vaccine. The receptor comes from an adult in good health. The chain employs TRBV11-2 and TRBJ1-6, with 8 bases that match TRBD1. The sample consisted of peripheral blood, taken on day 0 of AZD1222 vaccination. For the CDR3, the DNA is TGTGCCAGCAGCTTATCAGGGGGCAATTCACCCCTCCACTTT. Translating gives CASSLSGGNSPLHF.